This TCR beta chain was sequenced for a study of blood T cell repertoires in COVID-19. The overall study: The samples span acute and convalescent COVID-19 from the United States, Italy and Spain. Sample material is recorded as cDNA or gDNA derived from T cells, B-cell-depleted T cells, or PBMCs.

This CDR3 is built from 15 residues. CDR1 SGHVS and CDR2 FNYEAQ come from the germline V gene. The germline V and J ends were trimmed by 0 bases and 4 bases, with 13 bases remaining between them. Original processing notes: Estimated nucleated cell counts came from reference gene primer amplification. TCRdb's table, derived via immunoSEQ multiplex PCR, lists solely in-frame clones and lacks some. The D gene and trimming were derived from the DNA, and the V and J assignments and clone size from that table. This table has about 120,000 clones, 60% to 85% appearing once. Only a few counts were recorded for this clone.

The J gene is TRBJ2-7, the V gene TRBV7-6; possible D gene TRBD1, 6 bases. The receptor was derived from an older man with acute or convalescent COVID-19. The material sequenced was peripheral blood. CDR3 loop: CASSLARGGTYEQYF. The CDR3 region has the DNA TGTGCCAGCAGCTTAGCAAGGGGTGGGACATACGAGCAGTACTTC.